A selection of T cell receptor beta chains follows, all from one sample in a study of identical twins. TCRdb itself ran the 5' RACE reads through MiXCR, one entry per CDR3 protein. The sample consists of around 490,000 distinct CDR3 sequences, roughly an eighth of them appearing once. The sample also formed part of further work on yellow fever vaccine responses in identical twins.

Sequenced material: CD4+ T cells sorted from blood. The receptors derive from a young woman in good health. The CDR3 runs from the conserved cysteine through the conserved F or W. Each record gives: CDR3 protein, CDR3 DNA, V gene, D gene, J gene, clone size. D genes are given only for firm matches. Rows may omit the clone size; those that give it use once, few, many or a size class.

CDR3aa: CASTLSGYSTKFF; CDR3nt: TGTGCCAGTACCCTGTCTGGGTACAGCACAAAGTTCTTC; v_gene: TRBV19; d_gene: -; j_gene: TRBJ2-1; abundance: -
CDR3aa: CASSSRGRGQYYNEQFF; CDR3nt: TGTGCCAGCAGCTCACGAGGTCGGGGACAGTATTACAATGAGCAGTTCTTC; v_gene: TRBV7-6; d_gene: TRBD1; j_gene: TRBJ2-1; abundance: -
CDR3aa: CASSSRGQGTYEQYF; CDR3nt: TGCGCCAGCAGCTCCCGGGGACAGGGGACCTACGAGCAGTACTTC; v_gene: TRBV5-1; d_gene: TRBD1; j_gene: TRBJ2-7; abundance: few
CDR3aa: CASSKTGEDEKLFF; CDR3nt: TGTGCCAGCAGCAAGACAGGGGAGGATGAAAAACTGTTTTTT; v_gene: TRBV2; d_gene: TRBD1; j_gene: TRBJ1-4; abundance: -
CDR3aa: CASSRPGRTSYEQYF; CDR3nt: TGTGCCAGCAGTCGCCCGGGACGCACTAGCTACGAGCAGTACTTC; v_gene: TRBV6-1; d_gene: -; j_gene: TRBJ2-7; abundance: few
CDR3aa: CASSLSAVEYF; CDR3nt: TGTGCCAGCAGCTTGTCGGCAGTTGAGTACTTC; v_gene: TRBV5-5; d_gene: -; j_gene: TRBJ2-7; abundance: few
CDR3aa: CASSLVGQGSGEQFF; CDR3nt: TGTGCCAGCAGCTTGGTAGGACAGGGTAGCGGTGAGCAGTTCTTC; v_gene: TRBV5-6; d_gene: TRBD1; j_gene: TRBJ2-1; abundance: few
CDR3aa: CASSLVSLALNEQYF; CDR3nt: TGTGCCAGCAGCTTAGTTAGTCTAGCTCTGAACGAGCAGTACTTC; v_gene: TRBV7-9; d_gene: -; j_gene: TRBJ2-7; abundance: many
CDR3aa: CASGTGGLRTYNEQFF; CDR3nt: TGTGCCAGCGGGACAGGGGGCTTGAGAACCTACAATGAGCAGTTCTTC; v_gene: TRBV2; d_gene: TRBD1; j_gene: TRBJ2-1; abundance: few
CDR3aa: CSARDQAGLYEQYF; CDR3nt: TGCAGTGCTAGAGATCAAGCAGGGCTGTACGAGCAGTACTTC; v_gene: TRBV20-1; d_gene: -; j_gene: TRBJ2-7; abundance: few
CDR3aa: CASSLPTGSTSEQYF; CDR3nt: TGTGCCAGCAGTCTCCCGACAGGGAGCACCTCCGAGCAGTACTTC; v_gene: TRBV28; d_gene: TRBD1; j_gene: TRBJ2-7; abundance: few
CDR3aa: CASSVVGGEAFF; CDR3nt: TGTGCCAGCAGCGTAGTTGGGGGTGAAGCTTTCTTT; v_gene: TRBV9; d_gene: -; j_gene: TRBJ1-1; abundance: -
CDR3aa: CASSVQGFNEKLFF; CDR3nt: TGTGCCAGCAGCGTCCAGGGTTTTAATGAAAAACTGTTTTTT; v_gene: TRBV7-9; d_gene: -; j_gene: TRBJ1-4; abundance: -
CDR3aa: CSARVGTGAALGNTIYF; CDR3nt: TGCAGTGCTAGAGTTGGGACAGGGGCCGCTCTTGGAAACACCATATATTTT; v_gene: TRBV20-1; d_gene: TRBD1; j_gene: TRBJ1-3; abundance: few
CDR3aa: CASSLSRVALDEQFF; CDR3nt: TGTGCCAGCAGCTTATCCAGGGTGGCTTTGGATGAGCAGTTCTTC; v_gene: TRBV7-3; d_gene: -; j_gene: TRBJ2-1; abundance: -
CDR3aa: CATSDRGFTDTQYF; CDR3nt: TGTGCCACCAGTGATCGGGGGTTCACAGATACGCAGTATTTT; v_gene: TRBV24-1; d_gene: -; j_gene: TRBJ2-3; abundance: few
CDR3aa: CASSPSIAGLTGELFF; CDR3nt: TGTGCCAGCTCACCCAGTATAGCGGGACTCACCGGGGAGCTGTTTTTT; v_gene: TRBV18; d_gene: TRBD2; j_gene: TRBJ2-2; abundance: many
CDR3aa: CASSLTAQGPIETQYF; CDR3nt: TGTGCCAGCAGCTTAACCGCACAGGGTCCAATCGAGACCCAGTACTTC; v_gene: TRBV7-3; d_gene: -; j_gene: TRBJ2-5; abundance: -
CDR3aa: CASRPSKGPGRAVGEQFF; CDR3nt: TGTGCCAGCAGACCTTCCAAGGGCCCCGGGAGGGCCGTGGGTGAGCAGTTCTTC; v_gene: TRBV6-1; d_gene: TRBD2; j_gene: TRBJ2-1; abundance: -
CDR3aa: CASTGTGGSYNEQFF; CDR3nt: TGTGCCAGTACCGGGACAGGGGGCTCTTACAATGAGCAGTTCTTC; v_gene: TRBV10-3; d_gene: TRBD1; j_gene: TRBJ2-1; abundance: -
CDR3aa: CASSNPGQGGTNEKLFF; CDR3nt: TGTGCCAGCAGCAACCCGGGACAGGGGGGTACTAATGAAAAACTGTTTTTT; v_gene: TRBV5-6; d_gene: TRBD1; j_gene: TRBJ1-4; abundance: few
CDR3aa: CASSTAGGSYNEQFF; CDR3nt: TGCGCCAGCAGTACGGCGGGAGGCTCCTACAATGAGCAGTTCTTC; v_gene: TRBV10-2; d_gene: TRBD2; j_gene: TRBJ2-1; abundance: few
CDR3aa: CASSLGKTRDNQPQHF; CDR3nt: TGTGCCAGCAGTTTAGGTAAAACGCGTGACAATCAGCCCCAGCATTTT; v_gene: TRBV12-3/TRBV12-4; d_gene: -; j_gene: TRBJ1-5; abundance: few
CDR3aa: CSAAGESTDTQYF; CDR3nt: TGCAGTGCTGCGGGAGAAAGCACAGATACGCAGTATTTT; v_gene: TRBV20-1; d_gene: TRBD2; j_gene: TRBJ2-3; abundance: few
CDR3aa: CASSLVVGLGTQYF; CDR3nt: TGCGCCAGCAGCTTGGTGGTGGGATTGGGGACCCAGTACTTC; v_gene: TRBV5-1; d_gene: -; j_gene: TRBJ2-5; abundance: -
CDR3aa: CASSYPAGSGRRGSYNEQFF; CDR3nt: TGTGCCAGCAGTTACCCGGCCGGTAGCGGGAGACGGGGCTCCTACAATGAGCAGTTCTTC; v_gene: TRBV6-2/TRBV6-3; d_gene: TRBD2; j_gene: TRBJ2-1; abundance: -
CDR3aa: CAITGQGNTGELFF; CDR3nt: TGTGCCATCACGGGACAGGGGAACACCGGGGAGCTGTTTTTT; v_gene: TRBV10-3; d_gene: TRBD1; j_gene: TRBJ2-2; abundance: many
CDR3aa: CAISENPSLYNEQFF; CDR3nt: TGTGCCATCAGTGAGAACCCTAGCTTATACAATGAGCAGTTCTTC; v_gene: TRBV10-3; d_gene: -; j_gene: TRBJ2-1; abundance: -
CDR3aa: CSASSIELALYGYTF; CDR3nt: TGCAGTGCTAGTTCGATTGAACTGGCCCTCTATGGCTACACCTTC; v_gene: TRBV20-1; d_gene: -; j_gene: TRBJ1-2; abundance: few
CDR3aa: CASSKVHSYNEQFF; CDR3nt: TGTGCCAGCAGCAAAGTACACTCTTACAATGAGCAGTTCTTC; v_gene: TRBV21-1; d_gene: -; j_gene: TRBJ2-1; abundance: few
CDR3aa: CASGDRTTGELFF; CDR3nt: TGTGCCAGCGGGGACAGGACCACCGGGGAGCTGTTTTTT; v_gene: TRBV6-1; d_gene: TRBD1; j_gene: TRBJ2-2; abundance: -
CDR3aa: CSARGTGVNQPQHF; CDR3nt: TGCAGTGCTAGAGGGACAGGGGTAAATCAGCCCCAGCATTTT; v_gene: TRBV20-1; d_gene: TRBD1; j_gene: TRBJ1-5; abundance: few
CDR3aa: CASSSRGTNYGYTF; CDR3nt: TGTGCCAGCAGTTCACGTGGAACTAACTATGGCTACACCTTC; v_gene: TRBV12-3/TRBV12-4; d_gene: -; j_gene: TRBJ1-2; abundance: -
CDR3aa: CSVGLAGGHEQYF; CDR3nt: TGCAGCGTTGGACTAGCGGGGGGTCACGAGCAGTACTTC; v_gene: TRBV29-1; d_gene: TRBD2; j_gene: TRBJ2-7; abundance: -
CDR3aa: CASSQEAPGLAGASTDTQYF; CDR3nt: TGTGCCAGCAGCCAAGAGGCCCCGGGACTAGCGGGCGCTAGCACAGATACGCAGTATTTT; v_gene: TRBV3-1; d_gene: TRBD2; j_gene: TRBJ2-3; abundance: few
CDR3aa: CASSQGTGSGFSYEQYF; CDR3nt: TGTGCCAGCAGCCAAGGGACGGGGTCTGGGTTTTCCTACGAGCAGTACTTC; v_gene: TRBV4-2; d_gene: -; j_gene: TRBJ2-7; abundance: few
CDR3aa: CASRVTSGRNTGELFF; CDR3nt: TGTGCCAGCAGAGTGACTAGCGGGAGGAACACCGGGGAGCTGTTTTTT; v_gene: TRBV12-3/TRBV12-4; d_gene: TRBD2; j_gene: TRBJ2-2; abundance: many
CDR3aa: CASRARGLAGAETQYF; CDR3nt: TGTGCCAGCAGGGCCAGGGGACTAGCGGGAGCAGAGACCCAGTACTTC; v_gene: TRBV28; d_gene: TRBD2; j_gene: TRBJ2-5; abundance: -
CDR3aa: CSAQRGGGTDTQYF; CDR3nt: TGCAGTGCTCAGCGGGGGGGCGGCACAGATACGCAGTATTTT; v_gene: TRBV20-1; d_gene: TRBD2; j_gene: TRBJ2-3; abundance: many
CDR3aa: CSVRDYEQYF; CDR3nt: TGCAGCGTCCGGGACTACGAGCAGTACTTC; v_gene: TRBV29-1; d_gene: -; j_gene: TRBJ2-7; abundance: once
CDR3aa: CASSLTTSYEKLFF; CDR3nt: TGTGCCAGCAGCTTGACCACGAGTTATGAAAAACTGTTTTTT; v_gene: TRBV7-9; d_gene: -; j_gene: TRBJ1-4; abundance: -
CDR3aa: CASSFNRGPEQFF; CDR3nt: TGTGCCAGCAGCTTTAACAGGGGGCCTGAGCAGTTCTTC; v_gene: TRBV7-6; d_gene: TRBD1; j_gene: TRBJ2-1; abundance: few